This TCR beta chain was sequenced for a study of cytomegalovirus exposure and HLA in healthy donors. Germline-derived CDR1 and CDR2 are MNHNS and SASEGT. Trimming pared 2 bases from V and 0 bases from J, leaving 14 bases between. This CDR3 is built from 16 residues. As regards this clone: Its antigen is undetermined.

Both 60 Vbeta primers and 13 Jbeta primers went into the PCR. Only in-frame clones appear in the TCRdb table, and some are missing; sequencing was by immunoSEQ multiplex PCR. The sample records approximately 88,000 clones, around 64% being singletons. General study findings and limits: Donors were assumed by presence/absence analyses to have roughly uniform sequencing depth.

The specimen was PBMCs. V and J are TRBV6-1 and TRBJ2-7; a possible D gene is TRBD2 (6 bases). The sequence was collected from a man aged 60 to 75 in good health and CMV-seronegative. DNA of the CDR3: TGTGCCAGCAGTGAATTGGGCCGGCGGGACTCCTACGAGCAGTACTTC. It specifies CASSELGRRDSYEQYF.